This TCR beta chain was sequenced in a study of blood T cell repertoires in COVID-19. Study details: T cells, B-cell-depleted T cells, or PBMCs supplied cDNA or gDNA.

Profiling relied on immunoSEQ multiplex PCR, and the TCRdb table lists in-frame clones only, not all of them. Seen here are approximately 180,000 clones, more than 85% observed once, and the top ten hold around 1.2%. Trimming pared 3 bases from V and 0 bases from J, leaving 12 bases between. Per the germline V gene, CDR1 is SGHNT and CDR2 is YYREEE (reference sequence). The CDR3 runs 15 residues. The table lists this clone with a few counts. The participants were between about 18 and 95 years old and came from under 25 US areas. Source material: PBMCs or T cells enriched from blood (not recorded which). This sequence originates from a human donor with acute COVID-19. The donor label of this sample is uncertain. The chain couples TRBV5-4 to TRBJ1-2, with a weak D call TRBD1 (5 bases). The CDR3 DNA sequence: TGTGCCAGCAGCTCCCGGACACGTGCTAACTATGGCTACACCTTC. As protein: CASSSRTRANYGYTF.